This T cell receptor beta chain is from a study of T-cell reconstitution after alpha-beta-depleted transplantation in children. Preparation of the TCRbeta library was carried out with unique molecular identifiers. MiXCR, run by TCRdb on the PCR reads, gives a single entry per CDR3 protein. This table holds about 980,000 distinct CDR3 sequences, 25% to 35% found once. The source material was PBMCs, mostly from graft donor cells, sampled 360 days after TCRalphabeta/CD19-depleted stem cell transplant. The receptor comes from a boy younger than two who had a stem cell transplant for SCID, so the T cells may come from the graft donor.

CDR3: CATSQTGSGTEAFF. The DNA for the CDR3 is TGTGCCACCAGTCAGACGGGCTCGGGCACTGAAGCTTTCTTT. The chain is built from TRBV24-1 and TRBJ1-1; no clear D. Trimming stripped 6 bases from V and 4 bases from J, with 14 bases between. Germline values: CDR1 KGHDR, CDR2 SFDVKD. The CDR3 contains 14 residues.